The clone carrying this T cell receptor (beta chain) has only a few counts. Its antigen remains unidentified. V lost 2 bases to trimming and J lost 8 bases, with 18 bases between them. This CDR3 has 15 amino acids. Looked up from germline, CDR1 is SGHTA and CDR2 is FQGTGA. The data are from a study of T-cell reconstitution after alpha-beta-depleted transplantation in children. Study-wide results and limits: About two months after transplant, alpha-beta T cells reportedly came from several hundred expanded graft clones. T cells produced anew were the main source of T-cell counts and diversity one year after transplant. Recipient T cells and thymic progenitors that survived were the source of the high TCRbeta diversity seen at day 60 in some patients.

Unique molecular identifiers were built into the TCRbeta library. One entry per CDR3 protein results from TCRdb running MiXCR on the PCR reads. Of a few hundred thousand distinct CDR3 sequences detected, 25% to 30% appear once; the ten largest clones hold 30% to 45%. The material was PBMCs, obtained before TCRalphabeta/CD19-depleted stem cell transplant. The TCR sequence derives from a boy under three years old with Wiskott-Aldrich syndrome, due to receive a stem cell transplant. This rearrangement joins TRBV7-3 to TRBJ1-2, with D possibly matching TRBD1 (6 bases). CDR3 protein: CASSLSPGHAAGYTF. Written as DNA, the CDR3 is TGTGCCAGCAGCTTATCACCGGGACACGCCGCGGGCTACACCTTC.